This TCR beta chain was identified in a study of PD-L1 blockade in urothelial cancer. This CDR3 is built from 14 residues. CDR1 MNHNS and CDR2 SASEGT come from the germline V gene. V dropped 10 bases and J dropped 4; count of bases not matched to a gene: 9. Sample time point: pretreatment peripheral blood. Repertoires were generated with immunoSEQ multiplex PCR, while TCRdb's copy carries only in-frame clones and drops some. The table includes approximately 90,000 clones, roughly 89% detected once. This receptor was identified in a man in his sixties with urothelial cancer. This chain uses TRBV6-1 with TRBJ2-2, with TRBD1 identical over 7 bases. Material: PBMCs, obtained around atezolizumab (anti-PD-L1) treatment. Here the CDR3 reads CATRDRFFTGELFF. The CDR3 DNA is TGTGCCACCCGGGACAGATTTTTCACCGGGGAGCTGTTTTTT.